This section outlines one TCR beta chain sequence together with its context. The V and J ends lost 4 bases and 6 bases, in that order; junction bases with no gene match: 7. This CDR3 is built from 15 residues. Looked up from germline, CDR1 is MNHNY and CDR2 is SVGAGI (reference sequence). These data come from a study of blood T cell repertoires in COVID-19. Study overall: T cells, B-cell-depleted T cells, or PBMCs supplied cDNA or gDNA.

Patients of the Seattle cohort, enrolled during active infection, were followed longitudinally. Methods used by the authors: Scientists estimated how many nucleated cells there were by amplifying reference gene primers. Sequenced by immunoSEQ multiplex PCR; TCRdb stores in-frame clones only, minus some. Clone size and V and J calls were adopted from that table, with D and trimming inferred from the DNA. Seen here are approximately 200,000 clones, roughly 77% observed once, and the top ten hold 10% to 15%. The receptor comes from a woman older than 75 with COVID-19, enrolled during active disease. The J gene is TRBJ1-2, the V gene TRBV6-6; 11 bases agree with TRBD1. The sequenced sample consisted of peripheral blood. The CDR3, as DNA: TGTGCCAGCAGTTCCGGACAGGGGGCTCGGGATGGCTACACCTTC. The encoded protein is CASSSGQGARDGYTF.